This T cell receptor beta chain was documented in a study of pediatric ulcerative colitis. Before the diagnostic colonoscopy, ulcerative colitis patients were free of immunosuppressive medication. As regards this clone: Its matching antigen is unknown.

The study's findings and limits: Rectal repertoires separated controls, mild-moderate and acute severe colitis.

The assay was immunoSEQ multiplex PCR, and TCRdb's table has in-frame clones only and misses some. The table has about 36,000 clones, roughly 83% seen once. The CDR3 runs to 15 residues. CDR1 is KGHSH and CDR2 is LQKENI in the germline V gene. V was clipped by 4 bases and J by 5 bases, with 17 bases between them. Sequencing was performed on blood. The source is a girl aged 5-17 years with moderate ulcerative colitis. This chain connects TRBV18 to TRBJ1-2; D is undetermined. The CDR3 sequence: CASSQSEIGPYGYTF. The CDR3 nucleotides read TGTGCCAGCTCACAATCAGAGATTGGGCCTTATGGCTACACCTTC.